Shown below are 17 T cell receptor beta chains from a single sample sequenced in a study of T-cell reconstitution after alpha-beta-depleted transplantation in children. Unique molecular identifiers were incorporated during preparation of the TCRbeta library. TCRdb fed the PCR reads into MiXCR, producing one record per CDR3 protein. Of 600,000 to 700,000 distinct CDR3 sequences in the sample, 15% to 20% were seen once. Sample: PBMCs from the stem cell graft donor, taken from the stem cell graft. The source of these receptors is a human donor who donated a stem cell graft to a child with acute myeloid leukemia.

This clonotype was counted only a few times. Here the CDR3 reads CASRDPGTSGLGEQFF. The CDR3 DNA reads as TGTGCCAGCAGAGACCCTGGGACTAGCGGGTTAGGTGAGCAGTTCTTC. This chain connects TRBV12-3 or TRBV12-4 to TRBJ2-1, with 12 bases matching TRBD2. CDR3 length equals 16 residues. V shed 6 bases and J 9 bases; nucleotides not matched to a gene: 12.

This clonotype has at least ten counts. This chain uses TRBV20-1 with TRBJ1-1, with 8 positions matching TRBD1. This CDR3 region has 13 residues. The germline V gene encodes CDR1 DFQATT and CDR2 SNEGSKA (reference sequence). V lost 1 base to trimming and J lost 11 bases; unmatched junction nucleotides: 9. The CDR3 loop reads CSARGTGRGDAFF. CDR3 DNA: TGCAGTGCTAGAGGGACAGGGCGTGGTGATGCTTTCTTT.

This chain joins TRBV19 and TRBJ2-7; weak D call: TRBD1 (6 bases). V gave up 4 bases and J gave up 2 bases, with 12 bases separating them. Germline CDR1 LNHDA, CDR2 SQIVND (reference sequence). This CDR3 is built from 14 residues. The CDR3 is CASSTKTGAYEQYF. For the CDR3, the DNA is TGTGCCAGTAGTACCAAGACAGGAGCCTACGAGCAGTACTTC. Supplemented by reference TRBV19 and TRBJ2-7, the full variable domain reads DGGITQSPKYLFRKEGQNVTLSCEQNLNHDAMYWYRQDPGQGLRLIYYSQIVNDFQKGDIAEGYSVSREKKESFPLTVTSAQKNPTAFYLCASSTKTGAYEQYFGPGTRLTVT.

This clonotype was observed at least ten times. The V call is TRBV30, the J call TRBJ2-2; no reliable D call. The CDR3 consists of 11 residues. The V and J ends lost 4 bases and 4 bases respectively, with 4 bases between them. CDR1 is GTSNPN, CDR2 SVGIG, per germline (reference sequence). The CDR3 sequence is CAWTGTGELFF. CDR3 DNA sequence: TGTGCCTGGACGGGCACCGGGGAGCTGTTTTTT. Filled out from reference TRBV30 and TRBJ2-2, the complete variable domain reads SQTIHQWPATLVQPVGSPLSLECTVEGTSNPNLYWYRQAAGRGLQLLFYSVGIGQISSEVPQNLSASRPQDRQFILSSKKLLLSDSGFYLCAWTGTGELFFGEGSRLTVL.

This chain connects TRBV13 to TRBJ1-4; D call uncertain. The CDR3 is 15 residues long. The germline V gene encodes CDR1 PRHDT and CDR2 FYEKMQ (reference sequence). V was cut by 2 bases and J by 8 bases, with 15 bases left in between. The CDR3 spells CASSLRVGINEKLFF. The CDR3 DNA is TGTGCCAGCAGCTTACGGGTAGGGATTAACGAAAAACTGTTTTTT.

This clonotype was recorded at least ten times. The chain recombines TRBV5-6 with TRBJ1-2; D remains unclear. Germline lookup yields CDR1 SGHDT and CDR2 YYEEEE. The CDR3 is made up of 13 amino acids. Trimming removed 4 bases at V and 4 bases at J, with 11 bases between. The CDR3, as DNA: TGTGCCAGCAGCCCTGACGTGGGCTATGGCTACACCTTC. Residues: CASSPDVGYGYTF.

This clonotype turned up a few times. The chain combines TRBV20-1 with TRBJ2-1; D remains ambiguous. The CDR3 totals 15 residues. Germline V gene sequence: CDR1 DFQATT, CDR2 SNEGSKA (reference sequence). Deletions cut 3 bases from V and 1 base from J, with 13 bases between. CDR3 bases: TGCAGTGCTAGCCCGACTGAGACTTCCTACAATGAGCAGTTCTTC. Residues: CSASPTETSYNEQFF.

Remarks on this clonotype: A much larger clone differs by one base, so this may be a read error. CDR3 region: CSARVDRSYNEQFF. The CDR3 nucleotides read TGCAGTGCTAGAGTAGACAGGTCCTACAATGAGCAGTTCTTC. This chain links TRBV20-1 with TRBJ2-1; D might be TRBD1 (6 bases). The V gene lost 1 base and the J gene lost 1 base, with 8 bases spanning the gap. This CDR3 is 14 amino acids long. Germline values: CDR1 DFQATT, CDR2 SNEGSKA (reference sequence).

This clonotype showed up many times. The chain joins TRBV29-1 to TRBJ2-5; D unclear. The CDR3 spans 13 residues. Looked up from germline, CDR1 is SQVTM and CDR2 is ANQGSEA. V dropped 5 bases and J dropped 5 bases, with 15 bases sitting between them. This chain's CDR3 is CSVPGSPTETQYF. CDR3 sequence (DNA): TGCAGCGTTCCGGGCAGCCCGACGGAGACCCAGTACTTC.

This clonotype was seen at least ten times. This chain joins TRBV6-5 and TRBJ2-1, with D unclear. V gave up 5 bases and J gave up 8 bases, with 13 bases separating them. Germline V gene sequence: CDR1 MNHEY, CDR2 SVGAGI. This CDR3 comprises 13 residues. CDR3 sequence (DNA): TGTGCCAGCAGTAACGGCCCATACGATGAGCAGTTCTTC. Amino acid sequence: CASSNGPYDEQFF.

This clonotype was detected only a few times. The chain uses TRBV20-1 and TRBJ1-5; 7 bases are shared with TRBD1. The length of the CDR3 is 14 residues. V lost 6 bases and J lost 6; bases outside the gene matches: 11. CDR1 and CDR2 (germline): DFQATT, SNEGSKA (reference sequence). The CDR3 DNA reads TGCAGTGCCCAGGGGTGGGGGGACAGTCAGCCCCAGCATTTT. It codes for CSAQGWGDSQPQHF.

This clonotype was detected only a few times. J is TRBJ2-2 and V is TRBV5-5; D remains unclear. The CDR3 totals 15 residues. V shed 7 bases and J shed 2 bases, with 15 bases lying between them. Germline V gives CDR1 SGHKS, CDR2 YYEKEE (reference sequence). This CDR3 is CASSLDPGNTGELFF. As DNA, the CDR3 is TGTGCCAGCTCCCTGGACCCAGGAAACACCGGGGAGCTGTTTTTT.

A remark on this clonotype: A read error is possible here, since a much larger clone lies one base away. The chain joins TRBV13 to TRBJ2-1; 8 bases align to TRBD1. J was trimmed by 3 bases and V by 3 bases; bases with no gene match: 4. Germline V CDR1 and CDR2: PRHDT, FYEKMQ (reference sequence). CDR3 length equals 15 residues. In DNA, the CDR3 is TGTGCCAGCAGCTTTGGGGACAGGCGCTACAATGAGCAGTTCTTC. Protein: CASSFGDRRYNEQFF.

This clonotype was seen a few times. This chain uses TRBV27 with TRBJ2-7, with TRBD1 as a possible D gene (5 bases). This CDR3 has 13 residues. V shed 6 bases and J shed 6 bases, with 15 bases lying between them. Germline CDR1 is MNHEY and CDR2 is SMNVEV (reference sequence). CDR3 residues: CASSHDRAGEQYF. The CDR3 nucleotides read TGTGCCAGCAGCCATGACAGAGCAGGCGAGCAGTACTTC.

The chain carries TRBV12-3 or TRBV12-4 and TRBJ2-5; tentatively, D is TRBD1 (6 bases). The V and J ends lost 7 bases and 3 bases respectively, with 12 bases between them. The CDR3 runs 13 residues. In DNA form, the CDR3 reads TGTGCCAGCATGGGGGCCAAGAAAGAGACCCAGTACTTC. It codes for CASMGAKKETQYF.

J is TRBJ1-5 and V is TRBV5-6; D uncertain. The CDR3 is 13 amino acids. Trimming took 5 bases from V and 4 from J, leaving 10 bases between them. Germline CDR1 and CDR2: SGHDT and YYEEEE. The CDR3 loop is CASSSGWNQPQHF. CDR3 nucleotides: TGTGCCAGCAGTTCAGGATGGAATCAGCCCCAGCATTTT.

Remarks on this clonotype: This sequence may be a read error, since a much larger clone differs from it by one base. Written as DNA, the CDR3 is TGCTCCAGCAGCTTCACAGGGTCGTGGGGCTACGAGCAGTACTTC. This translates into CSSSFTGSWGYEQYF. This chain links TRBV5-1 with TRBJ2-7; a weak D match, TRBD1 (6 bases). The germline V gene encodes CDR1 SGHRS and CDR2 YFSETQ. The CDR3 is 15 residues long. Full variable domain (missing parts from reference TRBV5-1 and TRBJ2-7): KAGVTQTPRYLIKTRGQQVTLSCSPISGHRSVSWYQQTPGQGLQFLFEYFSETQRNKGNFPGRFSGRQFSNSRSEMNVSTLELGDSALYLCSSSFTGSWGYEQYFGPGTRLTVT.